This T cell receptor (beta chain) is drawn from a study of CD8 T cells in ankylosing spondylitis. This clonotype was counted ten times or more. As yet, its antigen is unknown. This CDR3 is 17 amino acids long. With 6 bases clipped from V and 1 base from J, the junction kept 15 bases outside the gene matches. The V gene's germline CDR1 is DFQATT and CDR2 SNEGSKA (reference sequence). Points from the study as a whole: The study identified a TCR beta motif of under ten highly homologous variants that appeared characteristic of ankylosing spondylitis blood.

TCRdb redid the calling of the 5' RACE reads with MiXCR, one entry per CDR3 protein. This table holds some 220,000 distinct CDR3 sequences, more than 9% found once. V gene TRBV20-1 combines with J gene TRBJ1-2; 9 bases fit TRBD1. Sequencing was carried out using blood, either unsorted or a sorted T cell fraction (not recorded which). This sequence originates from a male donor with ankylosing spondylitis or in good health (not recorded which). In nucleotides, the CDR3 is TGCAGTGCGAAATCCGGGACAGGGTTAAGCATTAACTATGGCTACACCTTC. This translates into CSAKSGTGLSINYGYTF.